Following are 14 T cell receptor beta chains from one sample sequenced in a study of shared clonotypes between healthy human individuals. Terminally differentiated effector memory CD45RA+ cells were left out of the naive CD8 fraction, which was CD45RO-negative and positively selected for CCR7. Method: immunoSEQ multiplex PCR; TCRdb's copy keeps in-frame clones and lacks some. The data contain around 2,000,000 clones, about 93% of them singletons. Sequencing was done on a sample of naive CD8+ T cells from PBMCs. The receptors were sampled from a man aged 18 to 29 in good health. Some clones in this sample may be carry-over from other donors' samples.

The rearrangement uses TRBV7-3 and TRBJ2-7, with TRBD2 matching over 8 bases. After removal of 4 bases from V and 1 base from J, the junction contained 3 bases not matched to a gene. Germline assignment: CDR1 SGHTA and CDR2 FQGTGA. CDR3 length: 14 residues. The CDR3 loop reads CASSSGGRSYEQYF. CDR3 DNA sequence: TGTGCCAGCAGCTCGGGAGGGAGGTCCTACGAGCAGTACTTC.

This sequence joins TRBV5-4 and TRBJ2-3; D not certain. V was shortened by 0 bases and J by 4 bases, with 6 bases between the two germline ends. There are 13 residues in the CDR3. CDR1 SGHNT and CDR2 YYREEE come from the germline V gene (reference sequence). The CDR3 DNA reads as TGTGCCAGCAGCTTGGCCAGCGCAGATACGCAGTATTTT. It translates to CASSLASADTQYF.

The chain is built from TRBV7-9 and TRBJ2-2; D could derive from TRBD1 or TRBD2 (6 bases each). Germline V gene lookup returns CDR1 SEHNR and CDR2 FQNEAQ (reference sequence). Trimming took 1 base from V and 3 from J, leaving 21 bases between them. The CDR3 loop spans 19 amino acids. The CDR3 bases are TGTGCCAGCAGCTTAGTAGGTTTCTGGGGGGCGACCGACACCGGGGAGCTGTTTTTT. Its translation: CASSLVGFWGATDTGELFF.

V is TRBV28 and J is TRBJ1-3; D remains unclear. The CDR3 loop spans 15 amino acids. Germline assignment: CDR1 MDHEN and CDR2 SYDVKM. Trimming cost V 5 bases and J 0 bases, with 11 bases left between them. For the CDR3, the DNA is TGTGCCAGCAGTCCACCAATTAGCTCTGGAAACACCATATATTTT. This translates into CASSPPISSGNTIYF.

The chain couples TRBV28 to TRBJ2-7, with 9 bases matching TRBD2. The length of the CDR3 is 16 residues. V dropped 4 bases and J dropped 2; count of bases not matched to a gene: 9. CDR1 and CDR2 from the germline V gene are MDHEN and SYDVKM. The CDR3 DNA reads as TGTGCCAGCAGTTCTCACGGCGGGAGGGAAGCCTACGAGCAGTACTTC. This encodes CASSSHGGREAYEQYF.

The chain links TRBV28 to TRBJ2-1, with 13 bases matching TRBD2. V shed 10 bases and J 5 bases; nucleotides not matched to a gene: 5. This CDR3 spans 14 amino acids. Per the germline V gene, CDR1 is MDHEN and CDR2 is SYDVKM. The CDR3 DNA reads as TGTGCCACCTTACTAGCGGGAGGGAACAATGAGCAGTTCTTC. Encoded protein: CATLLAGGNNEQFF. The complete variable domain, with remaining parts taken from reference TRBV28 and TRBJ2-1, reads DVKVTQSSRYLVKRTGEKVFLECVQDMDHENMFWYRQDPGLGLRLIYFSYDVKMKEKGDIPEGYSVSREKKERFSLILESASTNQTSMYLCATLLAGGNNEQFFGPGTRLTVL.

The chain carries TRBV5-1 and TRBJ1-2; D is unresolved. CDR1 is SGHRS and CDR2 is YFSETQ in the germline V gene. The CDR3 totals 16 residues. V lost 4 bases and J 4 bases, leaving 20 bases between the germline ends. DNA for the CDR3: TGCGCCAGCAGCCTCGTGGGCCCCACTGAGAGCTATGGCTACACCTTC. This encodes CASSLVGPTESYGYTF.

This sequence joins TRBV7-2 and TRBJ2-7; maybe TRBD1 (5 bases). The CDR3 runs to 15 residues. CDR1 is SGHTA, CDR2 FQGNSA, per germline. Between the trimmed V and J ends, which lost 1 base and 4 bases, there was a span of 14 bases. The CDR3 loop is CASSLDVGRIYEQYF. The CDR3 DNA reads as TGTGCCAGCAGCTTAGACGTGGGGCGCATATACGAGCAGTACTTC.

The chain employs TRBV9 and TRBJ2-1, with TRBD2 as a possible D gene (5 bases). V was clipped by 4 bases and J by 6 bases, with 20 bases between them. The CDR3 runs to 16 residues. CDR1 and CDR2 (germline): SGDLS, YYNGEE. DNA of the CDR3: TGTGCCAGCAGCCCCAGTAGCCGGGCGGGCGGCAATGAGCAGTTCTTC. Translated, it gives CASSPSSRAGGNEQFF. Using reference TRBV9 and TRBJ2-1 for the parts outside the CDR3, the full variable domain is DSGVTQTPKHLITATGQRVTLRCSPRSGDLSVYWYQQSLDQGLQFLIQYYNGEERAKGNILERFSAQQFPDLHSELNLSSLELGDSALYFCASSPSSRAGGNEQFFGPGTRLTVL.

The count of this clone is one. V gene TRBV4-1 combines with J gene TRBJ2-1, with 12 bases fitting TRBD2. The CDR3 length is 16 residues. Germline CDR1 and CDR2: MGHRA and YSYEKL. After removal of 0 bases from V and 9 bases from J, the junction contained 6 bases not matched to a gene. The CDR3 reads CASSQDLLAGGREQFF. In DNA form, the CDR3 reads TGCGCCAGCAGCCAAGATTTGCTAGCGGGAGGGCGTGAGCAGTTCTTC.

This chain uses TRBV27 with TRBJ2-2; D unclear. The V and J ends lost 3 bases and 4 bases respectively, with 9 bases between them. Looked up from germline, CDR1 is MNHEY and CDR2 is SMNVEV (reference sequence). The CDR3 has 14 residues. The DNA of the CDR3 is TGTGCCAGCAGTTTGGGCACCGTCACCGGGGAGCTGTTTTTT. Amino acids: CASSLGTVTGELFF.

This clone has only one observation. V gene TRBV5-1 combines with J gene TRBJ2-1; perhaps TRBD1 as D (6 bases). The CDR3 spans 13 residues. CDR1 and CDR2 (germline): SGHRS, YFSETQ. The V end was cut by 3 bases, the J end by 4 bases, with 8 bases between. CDR3 nucleotides: TGCGCCAGCAGCTGGACAGCTTACAATGAGCAGTTCTTC. Amino acids: CASSWTAYNEQFF.

V gene TRBV7-9 combines with J gene TRBJ1-1; the match to TRBD1 covers 9 bases. Per the germline V gene, CDR1 is SEHNR and CDR2 is FQNEAQ (reference sequence). The V segment lost 5 bases and the J segment 7 bases; nucleotides outside the gene matches: 8. The CDR3 extends over 14 amino acids. The CDR3 DNA follows: TGTGCCAGCAGCCGCCGGGACAGGGAATATGAAGCTTTCTTT. Its translation is CASSRRDREYEAFF.

The genes are TRBV5-1 and TRBJ2-7, with D perhaps TRBD2 (6 bases). The V end was cut by 4 bases, the J end by 5 bases, with 16 bases between. Germline V gene data show CDR1 as SGHRS and CDR2 as YFSETQ. This CDR3 is built from 14 residues. The CDR3 DNA reads as TGCGCCAGCAGCCTGACAGCCCCGGGGGACGAGCAGTACTTC. It encodes CASSLTAPGDEQYF.